This is a list of T cell receptor beta chains from one sample in a study of shared clonotypes between healthy human individuals. Here immunoSEQ multiplex PCR was the method, and the copy in TCRdb shows in-frame clones only, minus some. Among more than 1,200,000 clones listed, around 98.5% were seen once. The specimen sequenced was naive CD4+ T cells sorted from blood. Receptors originate from a man in his thirties or forties in good health. The CDR3 runs from the conserved cysteine through the conserved F or W. A D gene is named only where the DNA matches it firmly. Part of the rows lack a size; the others show once, few, many or a class for expanded clones.

abundance: NA
d_gene: NA
v_gene: TRBV18
j_gene: TRBJ2-3
CDR3nt: TGTGCCAGCTCACCGGACTCTAGCACAGATACGCAGTATTTT
CDR3aa: CASSPDSSTDTQYF

abundance: NA
d_gene: NA
v_gene: TRBV11-3
j_gene: TRBJ2-1
CDR3nt: TGTGCCAGCAGCTTAGGTCAAGTTTCGGGATTGTTCTTC
CDR3aa: CASSLGQVSGLFF

abundance: NA
d_gene: NA
v_gene: TRBV28
j_gene: TRBJ2-5
CDR3nt: TGTGCCAGCAGTTTAGGGGGACCCTTAGAGACCCAGTACTTC
CDR3aa: CASSLGGPLETQYF

abundance: NA
d_gene: NA
v_gene: TRBV20-1
j_gene: TRBJ2-3
CDR3nt: TGCAGTGCGTCCCCAGATACGCAGTATTTT
CDR3aa: CSASPDTQYF

abundance: NA
d_gene: TRBD2
v_gene: TRBV5-4
j_gene: TRBJ2-3
CDR3nt: TGTGCCAGCAGCCGCCTAACTAGCGGGAGGACAGGTACGCAGTATTTT
CDR3aa: CASSRLTSGRTGTQYF

abundance: NA
d_gene: NA
v_gene: TRBV19
j_gene: TRBJ1-1
CDR3nt: TGTGCCAGTAGTATCTCCTCCAGGCTCCGCATGAACACTGAAGCTTTCTTT
CDR3aa: CASSISSRLRMNTEAFF

abundance: NA
d_gene: TRBD2
v_gene: TRBV27
j_gene: TRBJ2-1
CDR3nt: TGTGCCAGCGGTAGCGGGAGATACAATGAGCAGTTCTTC
CDR3aa: CASGSGRYNEQFF

abundance: NA
d_gene: NA
v_gene: TRBV18
j_gene: TRBJ2-1
CDR3nt: TGTGCCAGCTCAATACTAGCCACCAACAATGAGCAGTTCTTC
CDR3aa: CASSILATNNEQFF

abundance: once
d_gene: NA
v_gene: TRBV29-1
j_gene: TRBJ1-1
CDR3nt: TGCAGCGTTGCCAGGACAGTTCAGAACACTGAAGCTTTCTTT
CDR3aa: CSVARTVQNTEAFF

abundance: NA
d_gene: TRBD2
v_gene: TRBV7-3
j_gene: TRBJ2-1
CDR3nt: TGTGCCAGCAGCCATGTCCCTAGCGGGAAGTACAATGAGCAGTTCTTC
CDR3aa: CASSHVPSGKYNEQFF

abundance: NA
d_gene: TRBD2
v_gene: TRBV9
j_gene: TRBJ2-3
CDR3nt: TGTGCCAGCAGCGTAGCCGGGACTAGCGGAGGCGGCACAGATACGCAGTATTTT
CDR3aa: CASSVAGTSGGGTDTQYF

abundance: NA
d_gene: NA
v_gene: TRBV28
j_gene: TRBJ2-1
CDR3nt: TGTGCCAGCGTCTCCAATTACAATGAGCAGTTCTTC
CDR3aa: CASVSNYNEQFF

abundance: NA
d_gene: NA
v_gene: TRBV14
j_gene: TRBJ1-4
CDR3nt: TGTGCCAGCAGCCAAGGAAATGAAAAACTGTTTTTT
CDR3aa: CASSQGNEKLFF

abundance: NA
d_gene: TRBD1
v_gene: TRBV5-4
j_gene: TRBJ1-2
CDR3nt: TGTGCCAGCAGCCCGTCCGGGACAGTGAACTATGGCTACACCTTC
CDR3aa: CASSPSGTVNYGYTF

abundance: NA
d_gene: NA
v_gene: TRBV7-8
j_gene: TRBJ2-3
CDR3nt: TGTGCCAGCAGCTTAGGCAGGGCTAGCACAGATACGCAGTATTTT
CDR3aa: CASSLGRASTDTQYF

abundance: NA
d_gene: NA
v_gene: TRBV18
j_gene: TRBJ2-5
CDR3nt: TGTGCCAGCTCACTTCTACAAAATCCCCAAGAGACCCAGTACTTC
CDR3aa: CASSLLQNPQETQYF

abundance: NA
d_gene: NA
v_gene: TRBV7-9
j_gene: TRBJ2-1
CDR3nt: TGTGCCAGCAGCTTAGCACTTGCTTTCGACAATGAGCAGTTCTTC
CDR3aa: CASSLALAFDNEQFF

abundance: NA
d_gene: TRBD2
v_gene: TRBV7-6
j_gene: TRBJ2-3
CDR3nt: TGTGCCAGCAGCACCCAGAGGACTAGCGGGAGCGCTACGCAGTATTTT
CDR3aa: CASSTQRTSGSATQYF

abundance: NA
d_gene: NA
v_gene: TRBV6-5
j_gene: TRBJ1-2
CDR3nt: TGTGCCAGCAGGATGGACACCAGCTACACCTTC
CDR3aa: CASRMDTSYTF

abundance: NA
d_gene: NA
v_gene: TRBV11-2
j_gene: TRBJ2-7
CDR3nt: TGTGCCAGCAGCTTGAGTCATTTAGCCTACGAGCAGTACTTC
CDR3aa: CASSLSHLAYEQYF

abundance: NA
d_gene: TRBD2
v_gene: TRBV28
j_gene: TRBJ2-1
CDR3nt: TGTGCCAGTGAAAATCTAGCGGGAACATACAATGAGCAGTTCTTC
CDR3aa: CASENLAGTYNEQFF

abundance: NA
d_gene: NA
v_gene: TRBV2
j_gene: TRBJ1-1
CDR3nt: TGTGCCAGCAGTGACCGTGGTGGAGCTTTCTTT
CDR3aa: CASSDRGGAFF

abundance: NA
d_gene: NA
v_gene: TRBV7-2
j_gene: TRBJ2-2
CDR3nt: TGTGCCAGCAGCTTAAGCGGATTACAGAGGGAGCTGTTTTTT
CDR3aa: CASSLSGLQRELFF

abundance: NA
d_gene: NA
v_gene: TRBV28
j_gene: TRBJ1-2
CDR3nt: TGTGCCAGCCTGACTACAGGGTACGGCTACACCTTC
CDR3aa: CASLTTGYGYTF